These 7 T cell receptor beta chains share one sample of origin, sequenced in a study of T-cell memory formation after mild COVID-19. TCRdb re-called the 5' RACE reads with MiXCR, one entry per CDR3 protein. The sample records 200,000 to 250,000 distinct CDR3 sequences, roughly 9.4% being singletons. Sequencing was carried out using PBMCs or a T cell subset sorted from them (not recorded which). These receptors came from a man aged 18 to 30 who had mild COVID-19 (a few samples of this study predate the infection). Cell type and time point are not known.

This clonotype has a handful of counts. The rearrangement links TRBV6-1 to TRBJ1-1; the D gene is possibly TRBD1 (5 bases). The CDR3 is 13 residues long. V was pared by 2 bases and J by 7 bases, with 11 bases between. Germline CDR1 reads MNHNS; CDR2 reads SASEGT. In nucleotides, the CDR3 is TGTGCCAGCAGTGAATCGACAGAATTTGAAGCTTTCTTT. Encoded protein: CASSESTEFEAFF.

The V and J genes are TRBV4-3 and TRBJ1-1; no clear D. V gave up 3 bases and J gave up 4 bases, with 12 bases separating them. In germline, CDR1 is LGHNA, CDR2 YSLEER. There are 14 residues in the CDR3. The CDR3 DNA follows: TGCGCCAGCAGCCATGAAGGGTCGGGCACTGAAGCTTTCTTT. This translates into CASSHEGSGTEAFF.

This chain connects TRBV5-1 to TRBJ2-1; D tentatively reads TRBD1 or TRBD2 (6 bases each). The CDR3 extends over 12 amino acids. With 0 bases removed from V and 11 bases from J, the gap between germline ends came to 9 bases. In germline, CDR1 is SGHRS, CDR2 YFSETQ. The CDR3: CASSLEGGKQFF. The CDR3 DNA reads TGCGCCAGCAGCTTGGAAGGGGGGAAGCAGTTCTTC.

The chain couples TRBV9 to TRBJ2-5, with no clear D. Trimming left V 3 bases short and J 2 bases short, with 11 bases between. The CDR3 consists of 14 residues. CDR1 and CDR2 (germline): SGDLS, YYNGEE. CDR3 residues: CASSASWQQETQYF. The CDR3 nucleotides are TGTGCCAGCAGCGCCTCCTGGCAGCAAGAGACCCAGTACTTC.

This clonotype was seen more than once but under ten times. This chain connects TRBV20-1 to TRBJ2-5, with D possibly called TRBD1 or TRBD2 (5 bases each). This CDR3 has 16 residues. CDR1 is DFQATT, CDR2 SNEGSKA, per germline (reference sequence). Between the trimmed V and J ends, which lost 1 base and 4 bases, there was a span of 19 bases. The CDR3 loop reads CSARVRDHPSPETQYF. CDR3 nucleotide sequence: TGCAGTGCTAGAGTCCGGGACCACCCCTCCCCAGAGACCCAGTACTTC.

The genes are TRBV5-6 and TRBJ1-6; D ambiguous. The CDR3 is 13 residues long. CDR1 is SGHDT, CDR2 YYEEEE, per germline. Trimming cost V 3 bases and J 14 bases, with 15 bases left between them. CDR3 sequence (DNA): TGTGCCAGCAGCTCGGCCACCCGATGGGCCCTCCACTTT. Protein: CASSSATRWALHF. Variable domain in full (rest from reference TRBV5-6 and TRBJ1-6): DAGVTQSPTHLIKTRGQQVTLRCSPKSGHDTVSWYQQALGQGPQFIFQYYEEEERQRGNFPDRFSGHQFPNYSSELNVNALLLGDSALYLCASSSATRWALHFGNGTRLTVT.

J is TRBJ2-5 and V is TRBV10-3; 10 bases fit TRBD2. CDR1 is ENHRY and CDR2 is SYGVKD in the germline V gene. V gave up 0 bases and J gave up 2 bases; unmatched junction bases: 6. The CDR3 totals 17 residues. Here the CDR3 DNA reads TGTGCCATCAGTGAGTCGGGTCTAGCGGGGGAGCAAGAGACCCAGTACTTC. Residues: CAISESGLAGEQETQYF.